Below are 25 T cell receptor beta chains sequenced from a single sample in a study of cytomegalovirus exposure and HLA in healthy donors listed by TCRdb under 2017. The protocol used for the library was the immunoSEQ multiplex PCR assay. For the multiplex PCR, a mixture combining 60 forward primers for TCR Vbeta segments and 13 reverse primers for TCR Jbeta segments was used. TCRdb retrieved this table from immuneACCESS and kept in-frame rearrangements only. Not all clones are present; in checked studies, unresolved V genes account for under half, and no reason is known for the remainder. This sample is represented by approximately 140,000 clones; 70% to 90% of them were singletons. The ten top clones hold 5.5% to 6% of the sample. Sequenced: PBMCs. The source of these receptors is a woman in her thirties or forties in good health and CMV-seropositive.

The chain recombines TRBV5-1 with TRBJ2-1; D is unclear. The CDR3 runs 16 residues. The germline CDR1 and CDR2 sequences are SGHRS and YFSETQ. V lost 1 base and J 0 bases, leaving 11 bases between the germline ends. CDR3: CASSLTSSGSYNEQFF. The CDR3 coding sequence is TGCGCCAGCAGCTTGACTTCATCAGGCTCCTACAATGAGCAGTTCTTC.

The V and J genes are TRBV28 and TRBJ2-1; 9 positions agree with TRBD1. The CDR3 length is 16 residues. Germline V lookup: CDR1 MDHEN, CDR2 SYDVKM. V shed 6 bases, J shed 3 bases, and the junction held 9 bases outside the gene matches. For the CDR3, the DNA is TGTGCCAGCAGGCCCTCCGGGACAGGGCACTACAATGAGCAGTTCTTC. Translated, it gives CASRPSGTGHYNEQFF.

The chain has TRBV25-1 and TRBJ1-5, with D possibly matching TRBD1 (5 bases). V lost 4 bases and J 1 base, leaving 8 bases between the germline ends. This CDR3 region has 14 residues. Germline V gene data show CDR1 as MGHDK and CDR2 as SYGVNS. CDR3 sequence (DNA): TGTGCCAGCAGTGGGTCAGGGAGCAATCAGCCCCAGCATTTT. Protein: CASSGSGSNQPQHF.

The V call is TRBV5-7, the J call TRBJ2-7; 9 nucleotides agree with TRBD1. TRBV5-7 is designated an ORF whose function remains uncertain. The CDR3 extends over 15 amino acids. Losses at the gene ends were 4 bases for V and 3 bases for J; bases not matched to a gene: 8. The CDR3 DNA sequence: TGTGCCAGCAGCCGAAGGACAGGGGCAAACTACGAGCAGTACTTC. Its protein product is CASSRRTGANYEQYF.

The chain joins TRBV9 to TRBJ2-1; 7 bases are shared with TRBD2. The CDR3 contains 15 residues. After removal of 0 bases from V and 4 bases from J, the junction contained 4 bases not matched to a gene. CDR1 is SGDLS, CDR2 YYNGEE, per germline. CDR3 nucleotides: TGTGCCAGCAGCGTAGAAGGGACTACTTACAATGAGCAGTTCTTC. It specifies CASSVEGTTYNEQFF.

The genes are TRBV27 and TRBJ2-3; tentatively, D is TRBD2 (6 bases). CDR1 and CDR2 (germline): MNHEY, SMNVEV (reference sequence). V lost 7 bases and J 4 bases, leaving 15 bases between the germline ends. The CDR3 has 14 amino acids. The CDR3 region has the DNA TGTGCCAGCACCCCTGGAGGGTTGGCAGATACGCAGTATTTT. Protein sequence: CASTPGGLADTQYF.

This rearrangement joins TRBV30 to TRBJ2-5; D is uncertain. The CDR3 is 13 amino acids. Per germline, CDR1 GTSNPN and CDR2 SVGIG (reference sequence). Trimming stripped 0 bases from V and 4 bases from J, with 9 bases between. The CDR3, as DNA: TGTGCCTGGAGTGTTAGCTCGGGAGAGACCCAGTACTTC. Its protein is CAWSVSSGETQYF.

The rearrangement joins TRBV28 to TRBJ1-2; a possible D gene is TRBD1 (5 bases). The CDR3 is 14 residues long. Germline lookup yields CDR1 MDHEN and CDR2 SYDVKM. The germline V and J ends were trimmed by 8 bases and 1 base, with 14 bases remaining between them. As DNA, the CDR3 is TGTGCCAGCGGAGGCGGGACTTTTAACTATGGCTACACCTTC. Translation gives CASGGGTFNYGYTF.

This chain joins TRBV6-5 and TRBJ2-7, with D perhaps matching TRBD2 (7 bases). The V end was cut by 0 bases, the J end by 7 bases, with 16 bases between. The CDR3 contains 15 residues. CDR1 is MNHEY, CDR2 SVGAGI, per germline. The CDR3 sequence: CASSYSGAGAGEQYF. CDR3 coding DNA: TGTGCCAGCAGTTACTCGGGGGCGGGGGCTGGGGAGCAGTACTTC.

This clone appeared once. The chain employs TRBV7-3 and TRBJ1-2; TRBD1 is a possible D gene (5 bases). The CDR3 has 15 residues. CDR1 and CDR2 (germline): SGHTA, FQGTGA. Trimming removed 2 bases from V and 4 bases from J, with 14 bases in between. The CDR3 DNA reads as TGTGCCAGCAGCTTAGCCCCGGGGGAGGGCTATGGCTACACCTTC. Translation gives CASSLAPGEGYGYTF.

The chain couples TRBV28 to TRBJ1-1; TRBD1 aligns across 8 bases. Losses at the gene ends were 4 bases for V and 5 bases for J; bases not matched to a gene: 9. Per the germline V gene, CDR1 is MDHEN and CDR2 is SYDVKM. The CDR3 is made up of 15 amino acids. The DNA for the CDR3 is TGTGCCAGCAGTTCCCACCAGGGGGCAGGGACTGAAGCTTTCTTT. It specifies CASSSHQGAGTEAFF.

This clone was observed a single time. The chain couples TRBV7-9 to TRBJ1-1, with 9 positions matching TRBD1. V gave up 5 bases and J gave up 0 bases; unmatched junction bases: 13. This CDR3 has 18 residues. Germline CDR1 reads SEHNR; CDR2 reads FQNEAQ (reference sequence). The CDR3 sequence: CASSPPWGQGSLNTEAFF. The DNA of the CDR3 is TGTGCCAGCAGCCCCCCGTGGGGACAGGGATCCCTGAACACTGAAGCTTTCTTT.

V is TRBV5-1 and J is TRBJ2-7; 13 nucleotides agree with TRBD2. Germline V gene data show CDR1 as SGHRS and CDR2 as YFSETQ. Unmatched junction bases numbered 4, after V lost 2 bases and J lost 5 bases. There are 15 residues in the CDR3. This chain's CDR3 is CASSFTSGRAHEQYF. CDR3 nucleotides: TGCGCCAGCAGCTTTACTAGCGGGAGGGCCCACGAGCAGTACTTC.

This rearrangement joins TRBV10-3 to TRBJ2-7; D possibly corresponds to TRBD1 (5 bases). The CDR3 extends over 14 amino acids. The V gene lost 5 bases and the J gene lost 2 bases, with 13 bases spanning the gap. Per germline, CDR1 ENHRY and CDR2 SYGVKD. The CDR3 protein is CAISSTGTTYEQYF. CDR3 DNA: TGTGCCATCAGTTCTACAGGAACCACCTACGAGCAGTACTTC.

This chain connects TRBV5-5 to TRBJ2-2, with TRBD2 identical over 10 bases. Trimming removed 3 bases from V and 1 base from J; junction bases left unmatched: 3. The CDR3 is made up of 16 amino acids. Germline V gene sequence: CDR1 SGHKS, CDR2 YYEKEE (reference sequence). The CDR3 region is CASSWVAGGNTGELFF. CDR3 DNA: TGTGCCAGCAGCTGGGTAGCGGGAGGGAACACCGGGGAGCTGTTTTTT.

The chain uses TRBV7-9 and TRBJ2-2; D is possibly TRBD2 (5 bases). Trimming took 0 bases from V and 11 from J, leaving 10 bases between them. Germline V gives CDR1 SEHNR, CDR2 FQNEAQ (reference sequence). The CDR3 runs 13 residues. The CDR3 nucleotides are TGTGCCAGCAGCTTAGCGTCGGGGAGAGAGCTGTTTTTT. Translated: CASSLASGRELFF.

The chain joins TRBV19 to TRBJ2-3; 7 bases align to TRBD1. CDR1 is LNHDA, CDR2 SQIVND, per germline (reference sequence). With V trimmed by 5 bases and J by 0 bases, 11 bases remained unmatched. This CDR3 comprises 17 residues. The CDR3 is CASSRPQGSTSTDTQYF. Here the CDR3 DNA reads TGTGCCAGTAGTCGACCACAGGGGTCAACGAGCACAGATACGCAGTATTTT.

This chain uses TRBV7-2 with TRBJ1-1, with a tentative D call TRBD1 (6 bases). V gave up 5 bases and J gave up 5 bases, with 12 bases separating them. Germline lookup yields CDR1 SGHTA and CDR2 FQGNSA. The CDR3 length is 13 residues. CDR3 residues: CASSEGRGTEAFF. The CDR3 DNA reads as TGTGCCAGCAGCGAGGGGAGGGGGACTGAAGCTTTCTTT.

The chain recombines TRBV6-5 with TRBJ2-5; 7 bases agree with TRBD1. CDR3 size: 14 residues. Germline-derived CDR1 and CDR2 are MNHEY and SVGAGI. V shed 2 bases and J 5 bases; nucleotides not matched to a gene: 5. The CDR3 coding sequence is TGTGCCAGCAGTTACCAAAGGGGGCCGGAGACCCAGTACTTC. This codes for CASSYQRGPETQYF.

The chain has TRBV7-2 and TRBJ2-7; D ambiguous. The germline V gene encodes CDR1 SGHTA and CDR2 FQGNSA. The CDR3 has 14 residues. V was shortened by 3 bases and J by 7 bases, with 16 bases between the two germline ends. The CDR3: CASSFRRNPTEQYF. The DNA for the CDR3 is TGTGCCAGCAGCTTCCGCAGGAACCCTACGGAGCAGTACTTC.

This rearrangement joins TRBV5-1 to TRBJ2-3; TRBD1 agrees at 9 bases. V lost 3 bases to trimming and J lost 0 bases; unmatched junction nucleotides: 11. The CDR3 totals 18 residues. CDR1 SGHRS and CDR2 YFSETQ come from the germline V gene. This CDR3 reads CASSSPPGQGRSTDTQYF. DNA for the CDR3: TGCGCCAGCAGCTCCCCCCCGGGACAGGGCAGGAGCACAGATACGCAGTATTTT.

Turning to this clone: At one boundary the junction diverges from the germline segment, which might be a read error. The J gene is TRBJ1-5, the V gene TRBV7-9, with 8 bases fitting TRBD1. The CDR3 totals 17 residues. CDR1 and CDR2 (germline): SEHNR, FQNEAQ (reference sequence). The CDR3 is CSSSLARTGMDNQPQHF. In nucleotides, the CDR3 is TGTTCCAGCAGCTTAGCCAGGACAGGGATGGACAATCAGCCCCAGCATTTT.

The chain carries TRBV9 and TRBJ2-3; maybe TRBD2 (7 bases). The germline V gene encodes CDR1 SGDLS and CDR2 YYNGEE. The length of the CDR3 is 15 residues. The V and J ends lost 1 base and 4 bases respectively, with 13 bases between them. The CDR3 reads CASSVRGGEADTQYF. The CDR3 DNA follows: TGTGCCAGCAGCGTAAGGGGGGGCGAGGCAGATACGCAGTATTTT. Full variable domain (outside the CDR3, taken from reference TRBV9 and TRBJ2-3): DSGVTQTPKHLITATGQRVTLRCSPRSGDLSVYWYQQSLDQGLQFLIQYYNGEERAKGNILERFSAQQFPDLHSELNLSSLELGDSALYFCASSVRGGEADTQYFGPGTRLTVL.

The CDR3 spells CAIKDGDRGSETQYF. CDR3 DNA sequence: TGTGCCATCAAAGACGGCGACAGGGGGTCAGAGACCCAGTACTTC. V and J are TRBV10-3 and TRBJ2-5, with 9 bases fitting TRBD1. The CDR3 covers 15 residues. The germline CDR1 and CDR2 sequences are ENHRY and SYGVKD. V was pared by 7 bases and J by 4 bases, with 10 bases of the junction left unmatched.

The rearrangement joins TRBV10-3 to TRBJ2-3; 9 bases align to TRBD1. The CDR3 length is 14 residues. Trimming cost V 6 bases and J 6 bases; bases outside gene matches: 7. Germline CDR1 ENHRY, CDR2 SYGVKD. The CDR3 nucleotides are TGTGCCATCAGCGGGGGACAGGGCGGCGATACGCAGTATTTT. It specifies CAISGGQGGDTQYF.